This TCR beta chain originates from a study of T cell changes during pregnancy in multiple sclerosis. Data came from immunoSEQ multiplex PCR; TCRdb stores just in-frame clones and leaves some out. The sample records just under 45,000 clones, 80% to 95% being singletons. The table lists this clone with a count of one. V gave up 2 bases and J gave up 4 bases; unmatched junction bases: 7. This CDR3 contains 15 residues. Germline CDR1 SGDLS, CDR2 YYNGEE. The V gene is TRBV9, the J gene TRBJ2-7; 9 bases agree with TRBD1. The receptor's source is a female donor with multiple sclerosis, enrolled in a pregnancy study. The sequencing used CD4+ T cells from peripheral blood mononuclear cells, collected in the first trimester of pregnancy. As DNA, the CDR3 is TGTGCCAGCAGCGTCGCAGGGACAGGGTCGTACGAGCAGTACTTC. Encoded protein: CASSVAGTGSYEQYF.